What follows are 26 T cell receptor beta chains derived from one specimen sequenced in a study of long-term antiretroviral therapy in people with HIV (dated by TCRdb to between 2021 and 2023). Sequencing of the TRB variable region was done with the immunoSEQ hsTCRB v3.0 assay at survey level resolution. The source is immuneACCESS, and TCRdb retained only in-frame sequences with V and J called. Part of the clones is not carried over; for the studies checked, unresolved V genes explain less than half of this, and the remainder is unexplained. Here the sample has some 47,000 clones; roughly 96% occur a single time. The ten largest account for 2.5% to 3.5% of the sample. The source was unsorted PBMCs, collected 3.7 years after starting antiretroviral therapy. All receptors derive from a woman in her forties or fifties with HIV.

The genes are TRBV6-5 and TRBJ1-1; maybe TRBD1 (6 bases). V was pared by 0 bases and J by 1 base, with 9 bases between. The CDR3 is 15 residues long. The germline CDR1 and CDR2 sequences are MNHEY and SVGAGI. CDR3 loop: CASSYSTGQNTEAFF. CDR3 bases: TGTGCCAGCAGTTACTCGACAGGACAGAACACTGAAGCTTTCTTT.

In the case of this clone: One junction end disagrees with the germline gene, perhaps due to a read error. The chain has TRBV2 and TRBJ1-2; a possible D gene is TRBD1 (6 bases). The length of the CDR3 is 11 residues. Germline-derived CDR1 and CDR2 are SNHLY and FYNNEI. In DNA, the CDR3 is TGTGCCAGCAACCTTAGACAGGTTTTTATTTTC. This sequence encodes CASNLRQVFIF.

The V and J genes are TRBV7-9 and TRBJ2-1, with 11 nucleotides matching TRBD2. The germline gives CDR1 SEHNR, CDR2 FQNEAQ (reference sequence). Losses at the gene ends were 5 bases for V and 6 bases for J; bases not matched to a gene: 6. This CDR3 region has 15 residues. CDR3 loop: CASSAGTSGSNEQFF. CDR3 nucleotide sequence: TGTGCCAGCAGCGCCGGGACTAGCGGCAGCAATGAGCAGTTCTTC. The full variable domain, rest sourced from reference TRBV7-9 and TRBJ2-1, is DTGVSQNPRHKITKRGQNVTFRCDPISEHNRLYWYRQTLGQGPEFLTYFQNEAQLEKSRLLSDRFSAERPKGSFSTLEIQRTEQGDSAMYLCASSAGTSGSNEQFFGPGTRLTVL.

This chain uses TRBV5-5 with TRBJ1-2, with D perhaps matching TRBD1 (6 bases). The V and J ends lost 1 base and 0 bases respectively, with 10 bases between them. This CDR3 has 15 amino acids. Germline-derived CDR1 and CDR2 are SGHKS and YYEKEE (reference sequence). CDR3 nucleotide sequence: TGTGCCAGCAGCTTGCGTCAGGGGACTAACTATGGCTACACCTTC. This gives the protein CASSLRQGTNYGYTF. The full variable domain, with the rest looked up from reference TRBV5-5 and TRBJ1-2, is DAGVTQSPTHLIKTRGQQVTLRCSPISGHKSVSWYQQVLGQGPQFIFQYYEKEERGRGNFPDRFSARQFPNYSSELNVNALLLGDSALYLCASSLRQGTNYGYTFGSGTRLTVV.

The rearrangement uses TRBV19 and TRBJ2-7, with 10 positions matching TRBD2. Germline trimming cut 1 base from V and 1 base from J; bases unmatched to any gene: 1. This CDR3 region has 15 residues. The germline CDR1 and CDR2 sequences are LNHDA and SQIVND (reference sequence). CDR3 protein: CASSIGTSGSYEQYF. The CDR3 coding sequence is TGTGCCAGTAGTATAGGGACTAGCGGTTCCTACGAGCAGTACTTC.

The CDR3 DNA sequence: TGTGCCAGCACCGACGGGGGGATTAGCTCCTACGAGCAGTACTTC. It encodes CASTDGGISSYEQYF. This rearrangement joins TRBV2 to TRBJ2-7; 7 nucleotides match TRBD2. V lost 7 bases and J lost 0; bases outside the gene matches: 9. The germline V gene has CDR1 SNHLY and CDR2 FYNNEI. The CDR3 loop spans 15 amino acids.

The chain is built from TRBV9 and TRBJ1-6, with D unclear. This CDR3 comprises 12 residues. CDR1 is SGDLS and CDR2 is YYNGEE in the germline V gene. V was clipped by 7 bases and J by 7 bases, with 9 bases between them. CDR3: CASSATNSPLHF. The CDR3 DNA follows: TGTGCCAGCTCCGCTACGAATTCACCCCTCCACTTT.

J is TRBJ1-2 and V is TRBV28; D gene unclear. The CDR3 sequence is 12 residues long. Germline CDR1 and CDR2: MDHEN and SYDVKM. V was clipped by 5 bases and J by 5 bases, with 9 bases between them. This CDR3 is CASSINKYGYTF. The DNA for the CDR3 is TGTGCCAGCAGTATAAACAAGTATGGCTACACCTTC.

The genes are TRBV2 and TRBJ1-2; no firm D call. The CDR3 is made up of 16 amino acids. Deletions cut 0 bases from V and 0 bases from J, with 11 bases between. CDR1 and CDR2 from the germline V gene are SNHLY and FYNNEI. DNA for the CDR3: TGTGCCAGCAGTGAAGCGCTTTACAGCACTAACTATGGCTACACCTTC. It specifies CASSEALYSTNYGYTF.

V and J are TRBV5-1 and TRBJ2-7, with 9 bases lining up with TRBD1. The CDR3 is 19 amino acids. Germline V gene lookup returns CDR1 SGHRS and CDR2 YFSETQ. V dropped 1 base and J dropped 0; count of bases not matched to a gene: 14. The CDR3: CASSLFSRQGGSSSYEQYF. In DNA form, the CDR3 reads TGCGCCAGCAGCTTGTTTAGTCGACAGGGGGGTTCAAGCTCCTACGAGCAGTACTTC. Based on the CDR3 plus reference TRBV5-1 and TRBJ2-7, the full variable domain is KAGVTQTPRYLIKTRGQQVTLSCSPISGHRSVSWYQQTPGQGLQFLFEYFSETQRNKGNFPGRFSGRQFSNSRSEMNVSTLELGDSALYLCASSLFSRQGGSSSYEQYFGPGTRLTVT.

V and J are TRBV2 and TRBJ2-7, with D maybe TRBD1 (6 bases). This CDR3 spans 14 amino acids. Between the trimmed V and J ends, which lost 9 bases and 2 bases, there was a span of 17 bases. Germline V gives CDR1 SNHLY, CDR2 FYNNEI. CDR3 residues: CASLRGGPAYEQYF. The DNA for the CDR3 is TGTGCCAGTTTACGAGGGGGTCCGGCCTACGAGCAGTACTTC.

The chain combines TRBV30 with TRBJ2-1; D might be TRBD1 or TRBD2, each matching 5 bases. The CDR3 has 14 amino acids. The V end was cut by 2 bases, the J end by 6 bases, with 14 bases between. From germline, CDR1 is GTSNPN and CDR2 SVGIG (reference sequence). CDR3 sequence: CAWSRTREGNEQFF. In nucleotides, the CDR3 is TGTGCCTGGAGTCGGACACGGGAAGGCAATGAGCAGTTCTTC.

This clone was counted a few times. The chain has TRBV25-1 and TRBJ1-6; tentatively, D is TRBD1 (6 bases). The germline V gene encodes CDR1 MGHDK and CDR2 SYGVNS. Trimming took 4 bases from V and 8 from J, leaving 12 bases between them. The CDR3 runs to 14 residues. CDR3 nucleotides: TGTGCCAGCAGTGGTCGGGGGCTAGATTCACCCCTCCACTTT. Translating gives CASSGRGLDSPLHF. The full variable domain, with the rest looked up from reference TRBV25-1 and TRBJ1-6, is EADIYQTPRYLVIGTGKKITLECSQTMGHDKMYWYQQDPGMELHLIHYSYGVNSTEKGDLSSESTVSRIRTEHFPLTLESARPSHTSQYLCASSGRGLDSPLHFGNGTRLTVT.

The rearrangement joins TRBV6-1 to TRBJ2-3, with D possibly being TRBD2 (7 bases). The germline V gene encodes CDR1 MNHNS and CDR2 SASEGT. V lost 4 bases and J 4 bases, leaving 18 bases between the germline ends. The CDR3 spans 16 residues. CDR3 sequence (DNA): TGTGCCAGCAGTGGCGTGGGGGGGCACGTTTCAGATACGCAGTATTTT. This sequence encodes CASSGVGGHVSDTQYF.

The V and J genes are TRBV2 and TRBJ2-1; 7 nucleotides line up with TRBD2. V was clipped by 6 bases and J by 4 bases; unmatched bases: 9. The CDR3 spans 15 residues. CDR1 and CDR2 (germline): SNHLY, FYNNEI. CDR3 DNA sequence: TGTGCCAGCAGACAGATACGGGGGGAATACAATGAGCAGTTCTTC. Encoded protein: CASRQIRGEYNEQFF.

The V and J genes are TRBV7-9 and TRBJ2-4; D assignment may be TRBD1 or TRBD2 (5 bases each). The CDR3 length is 16 residues. The germline CDR1 and CDR2 sequences are SEHNR and FQNEAQ (reference sequence). Trimming took off 0 bases at V and 0 bases at J, with 9 bases between the two ends. CDR3 amino acids: CASSLAWGLAKNIQYF. In DNA, the CDR3 is TGTGCCAGCAGCTTAGCGTGGGGGTTAGCCAAAAACATTCAGTACTTC.

The CDR3 bases are TGTGCCAGCAGCGTAGGGGCTGAAGGAAACACCATATATTTT. This codes for CASSVGAEGNTIYF. The chain links TRBV9 to TRBJ1-3; D not certain. Germline-derived CDR1 and CDR2 are SGDLS and YYNGEE. Trimming left V 0 bases short and J 4 bases short, with 8 bases between. CDR3 length: 14 residues.

This clone appeared once. This chain links TRBV9 with TRBJ1-2; no firm D call. The germline V gene has CDR1 SGDLS and CDR2 YYNGEE. V lost 3 bases and J lost 2, with 11 bases in between. The CDR3 has 14 amino acids. The CDR3 loop is CASSAAARNYGYTF. In DNA form, the CDR3 reads TGTGCCAGCAGCGCGGCAGCCAGAAACTATGGCTACACCTTC.

The CDR3 DNA reads TGTGCCAGCAGTGAAGCAGGGGGGCGTAGGACTTCGGAGACCCAGTACTTC. It codes for CASSEAGGRRTSETQYF. The genes are TRBV6-1 and TRBJ2-5; D may match TRBD1 or TRBD2 (6 bases each). The V and J ends lost 0 bases and 5 bases respectively, with 19 bases between them. The germline gives CDR1 MNHNS, CDR2 SASEGT. The CDR3 totals 17 residues.

The chain is built from TRBV25-1 and TRBJ2-1; D not certain. Trimming took off 5 bases at V and 5 bases at J, with 16 bases between the two ends. Germline-derived CDR1 and CDR2 are MGHDK and SYGVNS. This CDR3 region has 15 residues. In DNA, the CDR3 is TGTGCCAGCAGTCATCGGCAATTAGCAAACAATGAGCAGTTCTTC. Residues: CASSHRQLANNEQFF.

This clone was counted a few times. The chain links TRBV6-1 to TRBJ2-2, with 8 bases fitting TRBD1. Germline CDR1 and CDR2: MNHNS and SASEGT. The CDR3 consists of 14 residues. Germline trimming cut 10 bases from V and 3 bases from J; bases unmatched to any gene: 7. The CDR3 here is CATKDRVDTGELFF. The CDR3 DNA is TGTGCCACCAAGGACAGGGTGGACACCGGGGAGCTGTTTTTT.

The gene calls are TRBV10-3 and TRBJ2-2; 8 nucleotides match TRBD2. Trimming took 3 bases from V and 0 from J; bases not matched to a gene: 9. From germline, CDR1 is ENHRY and CDR2 SYGVKD. The CDR3 consists of 18 residues. This chain's CDR3 is CAISDVPRAGANTGELFF. The CDR3 DNA is TGTGCCATCAGTGATGTTCCAAGAGCGGGGGCGAACACCGGGGAGCTGTTTTTT.

The chain couples TRBV5-5 to TRBJ1-2, with TRBD1 as a possible D gene (5 bases). This CDR3 has 17 residues. The V end was cut by 0 bases, the J end by 0 bases, with 15 bases between. The germline CDR1 and CDR2 sequences are SGHKS and YYEKEE (reference sequence). Written as DNA, the CDR3 is TGTGCCAGCAGCTTGGCCTCACAGGCGGGAGCTAACTATGGCTACACCTTC. Residues: CASSLASQAGANYGYTF.

The chain carries TRBV11-2 and TRBJ2-1; 10 nucleotides match TRBD2. The CDR3 spans 16 residues. The germline gives CDR1 SGHAT, CDR2 FQNNGV. V trimming: 5 bases; J trimming: 3 bases; junction bases outside the gene matches: 7. CDR3 amino acids: CASSHTSGEIYNEQFF. The CDR3 bases are TGTGCCAGCAGCCACACTAGCGGGGAGATCTACAATGAGCAGTTCTTC.

CDR3 bases: TGTGCCAGTAGTGTCTCATGGCGGGGCTCCTACGAGCAGTACTTC. Its translation: CASSVSWRGSYEQYF. The gene calls are TRBV19 and TRBJ2-7; possible D gene TRBD2, 6 bases. The CDR3 covers 15 residues. CDR1 is LNHDA, CDR2 SQIVND, per germline (reference sequence). V shed 5 bases and J shed 0 bases, with 14 bases lying between them.

The chain employs TRBV7-2 and TRBJ1-6; TRBD1 aligns across 9 bases. CDR3 length equals 15 residues. Germline V lookup: CDR1 SGHTA, CDR2 FQGNSA. J gave up 7 bases and V 5 bases, and 6 bases lay outside the gene matches. As DNA, the CDR3 is TGTGCCAGCAGCCGGGACAGGGTAGTGAATTCACCCCTCCACTTT. Protein sequence: CASSRDRVVNSPLHF.